This T cell receptor beta chain appears in the sequencing data of a study of blood T cell repertoires in COVID-19. V was clipped by 6 bases and J by 4 bases; unmatched bases: 2. CDR3 length: 13 amino acids. Germline V gene sequence: CDR1 MNHEY, CDR2 SVGAGI. Data came from immunoSEQ multiplex PCR; TCRdb stores just in-frame clones and leaves some out. Seen here are about 240,000 clones, 85% to 90% observed once, and the top ten hold more than 6.5%. The receptor was derived from a woman between 70 and 85 years old with active or convalescent COVID-19. Sequencing was performed on peripheral blood. This chain connects TRBV6-5 to TRBJ1-1; 10 bases map to TRBD1. CDR3 coding DNA: TGTGCCAGCAGGACAGGGGGCTTCACTGAAGCTTTCTTT. Protein: CASRTGGFTEAFF.